This T cell receptor beta chain was found in a study of T cell responses to AZD1222 COVID-19 vaccine. The study, taken as a whole, reports: White British ancestry dominated among donors, who included more females, and clonal diversity was possibly underestimated.

The method was immunoSEQ multiplex PCR; TCRdb's version includes in-frame clones alone and lacks a portion of them. The repertoire holds around 84,000 clones, with 85% to 90% as singletons. On this clone itself: No antigen is known for it.

The TCR was taken from an adult in good health. Sequencing used peripheral blood, obtained on day 0 of MenACWY control vaccination.

The CDR3 is CASSREWETQYF. In DNA form, the CDR3 reads TGTGCCAGCAGCCGGGAGTGGGAGACCCAGTACTTC. This sequence joins TRBV14 and TRBJ2-5; tentative D call: TRBD2 (5 bases). This CDR3 contains 12 residues. V lost 4 bases, J lost 5 bases, and 8 bases lay in between. CDR1 is SGHDN, CDR2 FVKESK, per germline.